The rows below give T cell receptor beta chains drawn from one sample of a study of blood T cells in healthy people across ages. TCRdb processed the 5' RACE reads anew with MiXCR; each CDR3 protein has one entry. The sample has about 1.5 million distinct CDR3 sequences; about 40% are singletons. Sequenced input: blood. These receptors originate from a woman aged 18-35 years in good health. Both conserved end residues are part of each CDR3. Each record gives: J gene, V gene, CDR3 protein.

TRBJ1-4,TRBV3-1,CASSQEWGLETIKLFF
TRBJ2-1,TRBV24-1,CATRDRGYNEQFF
TRBJ2-1,TRBV20-1,CSASPLAGADEQFF
TRBJ1-1,TRBV10-3,CAISSGPYTEAFF
TRBJ2-3,TRBV6-1,CASSEQVRRSSTDTQYF
TRBJ2-3,TRBV7-2,CASSPLGSGDVTQYF
TRBJ2-1,TRBV6-1,CASSVIYRGTSYNEQFF
TRBJ1-2,TRBV21-1,CASSKERREDYGYTF
TRBJ1-4,TRBV4-1,CASSQVRQFNEKLFF
TRBJ1-5,TRBV6-6,CASSYSTGTYSNQPQHF
TRBJ2-7,TRBV6-1,CASSEDMMGEQYF
TRBJ2-7,TRBV9,CASSHPRGGTYSYEQYF
TRBJ1-1,TRBV5-1,CASRPGPGTGDTEAFF
TRBJ2-5,TRBV30,CAWSVRGFGETQYF
TRBJ2-1,TRBV2,CASSAKLAGGYNEQFF
TRBJ2-4,TRBV20-1,CSAVAGGPRGNIQYF
TRBJ1-1,TRBV12-3/TRBV12-4,CASSGQANTEAFF
TRBJ2-7,TRBV27,CASSTVRQGSYEQYF
TRBJ2-3,TRBV4-2,CASSQVSGGADTQYF
.,TRBV28,CASSYRVSEQYF
TRBJ2-7,TRBV29-1,CSVGTSGGYNEQYF
TRBJ2-7,TRBV24-1,CATSDSDRPYEQYF
TRBJ2-5,TRBV12-3/TRBV12-4,CASSVGLMQYF
TRBJ2-4,TRBV28,CASSLGQSTGADKNIQYF
TRBJ1-2,TRBV10-3,CAISETGENGYTF
TRBJ1-1,TRBV5-1,CASSFTTGGSEAFF
TRBJ1-5,TRBV7-3,CASSFQWYSNQPQHF
TRBJ2-3,TRBV6-6,CASSYQSRGPATDTRYF
TRBJ2-3,TRBV20-1,CSAAHQGRDTQYF